The 20 T cell receptor beta chains below all came from one sample that was sequenced in a study of monozygotic twins with inflammatory bowel disease. Reanalyzing the 5' RACE reads, TCRdb keeps one entry per CDR3 protein, without DNA. The table for this sample gives approximately 400,000 distinct CDR3 sequences. The sample taken for sequencing was blood. All receptors derive from a human donor with ulcerative colitis or Crohn's disease, or a healthy co-twin of an affected twin (not recorded which).

The rearrangement links TRBV18 to TRBJ2-2; TCRdb reports TRBD1, a call that lacks DNA to check it against. CDR1 is KGHSH, CDR2 LQKENI, per germline. This CDR3 is 14 amino acids long. The CDR3 sequence is CASSPDSPTGELFF.

This sequence joins TRBV19 and TRBJ1-5; the TRBD1 assignment by TCRdb is unverifiable without DNA. The germline CDR1 and CDR2 sequences are LNHDA and SQIVND (reference sequence). CDR3 length: 13 amino acids. CDR3 sequence reads: CATMGQGNQPQHF.

The chain links TRBV27 to TRBJ2-1. There are 13 residues in the CDR3. Germline CDR1 reads MNHEY; CDR2 reads SMNVEV (reference sequence). Here the CDR3 reads CAVSASSYNEQFF.

The genes are TRBV7-3 and TRBJ2-1; TCRdb outputs TRBD1, but without DNA this stays unchecked. Germline V CDR1 and CDR2: SGHTA, FQGTGA. This CDR3 contains 16 residues. CDR3 loop: CASSLVGGTQGNEQFF.

CDR3 region: CSVEDLGQGAGNTIYF. The rearrangement joins TRBV29-1 to TRBJ1-3; the D call of TRBD1 rests on TCRdb alone, since no DNA is present to check it. CDR3 length: 16 residues. CDR1 SQVTM and CDR2 ANQGSEA come from the germline V gene. Looking up the rest from reference TRBV29-1 and TRBJ1-3 gives the full variable domain: SAVISQKPSRDICQRGTSLTIQCQVDSQVTMMFWYRQQPGQSLTLIATANQGSEATYESGFVIDKFPISRPNLTFSTLTVSNMSPEDSSIYLCSVEDLGQGAGNTIYFGEGSWLTVV.

The CDR3 sequence is CASSLEGHANYGYTF. The chain uses TRBV7-2 and TRBJ1-2. Germline V gives CDR1 SGHTA, CDR2 FQGNSA. The CDR3 is 15 residues long.

This chain connects TRBV5-5 to TRBJ1-2. The CDR3 loop spans 16 amino acids. Germline V lookup: CDR1 SGHKS, CDR2 YYEKEE (reference sequence). The CDR3 protein is CASSLGVRDYNYGYTF.

The V call is TRBV29-1, the J call TRBJ1-3; TCRdb names TRBD1, which stays unverified in the absence of DNA. Germline V gives CDR1 SQVTM, CDR2 ANQGSEA. CDR3 length: 15 amino acids. This CDR3 reads CSASADTGAGGTIYF.

The gene calls are TRBV18 and TRBJ2-7; TCRdb proposes TRBD2, but this gene call is untestable without DNA. This CDR3 is built from 14 residues. The germline V gene encodes CDR1 KGHSH and CDR2 LQKENI. The CDR3 region is CASSQGRGTYEQYF.

This chain joins TRBV7-9 and TRBJ2-7. CDR1 and CDR2 from the germline V gene are SEHNR and FQNEAQ (reference sequence). This CDR3 spans 15 amino acids. CDR3 residues: CASSTTKGNFYEQYF.

The chain carries TRBV20-1 and TRBJ1-5; TCRdb picks TRBD1, but there is no DNA to check that call. The CDR3 consists of 16 residues. The V gene's germline CDR1 is DFQATT and CDR2 SNEGSKA (reference sequence). CDR3 in amino acids: CSAGDRGRGVYQPQHF.

V and J are TRBV4-3 and TRBJ1-1. The V gene's germline CDR1 is LGHNA and CDR2 YSLEER. The CDR3 runs 14 residues. The CDR3: CASSQERAADRAFF.

The rearrangement uses TRBV6-2 or TRBV6-3 and TRBJ2-5. CDR1 MNHEY and CDR2 SVGEGT come from the germline V gene. The CDR3 has 12 amino acids. The CDR3 loop reads CASSEPEETQYF.

The chain is built from TRBV15 and TRBJ1-1. Germline V CDR1 and CDR2: LNHNV, YYDKDF (reference sequence). The CDR3 loop spans 14 amino acids. The CDR3 spells CATSRDHLNTEAFF.

The chain couples TRBV20-1 to TRBJ2-3. Germline lookup yields CDR1 DFQATT and CDR2 SNEGSKA (reference sequence). This CDR3 is built from 14 residues. CDR3 amino acids: CSARDPTSLGTQYF.

This CDR3 reads CASSPGLAGAPQETQYF. J is TRBJ2-5 and V is TRBV6-2 or TRBV6-3; the TCRdb call, TRBD2, lacks DNA for checking. This CDR3 has 17 residues. CDR1 is MNHEY and CDR2 is SVGEGT in the germline V gene.

This sequence joins TRBV4-2 and TRBJ2-5; TCRdb picks TRBD1, but there is no DNA to check that call. The germline gives CDR1 LGHNA, CDR2 YNFKEQ. CDR3 size: 15 residues. CDR3 protein: CASSQDPRGWETQYF.

The genes are TRBV6-1 and TRBJ1-2; TCRdb's D call, TRBD1, is unchecked because there is no DNA. The germline gives CDR1 MNHNS, CDR2 SASEGT. The CDR3 is 15 residues long. CDR3 in amino acids: CASSDLGTPRYGYTF.

The chain links TRBV27 to TRBJ1-5. Germline values: CDR1 MNHEY, CDR2 SMNVEV (reference sequence). CDR3 size: 16 residues. CDR3 protein: CASSPTGTAFYQPQHF.

J is TRBJ2-2 and V is TRBV29-1. Germline assignment: CDR1 SQVTM and CDR2 ANQGSEA. CDR3 length equals 14 residues. The CDR3 loop is CSVVGNRHTGELFF.